Below are 21 T cell receptor beta chains sequenced from a single sample in a study of blood T cell repertoires in COVID-19 (dated by TCRdb to 2020 to 2021). Libraries were made using the immunoSEQ multiplex PCR assay. Held by TCRdb, this immuneACCESS table contains in-frame sequences only and omits some clones. Under half of the omission traces to an unresolved V gene where checked; the cause of the rest is unknown. In this sample the table shows roughly 98,000 clones, around four fifths of which occur a single time. The ten largest clones add up to about 12% of the sample. Sequencing input: peripheral blood. These receptors were taken from a woman in her sixties or seventies with active or convalescent COVID-19.

J is TRBJ2-5 and V is TRBV5-1, with TRBD2 matching 8 bases. Germline-derived CDR1 and CDR2 are SGHRS and YFSETQ. The V segment lost 0 bases and the J segment 2 bases; nucleotides outside the gene matches: 6. The CDR3 loop spans 16 amino acids. The CDR3 reads CASSLAGRGAQETQYF. The CDR3 coding sequence is TGCGCCAGCAGCTTGGCCGGGCGGGGGGCTCAAGAGACCCAGTACTTC.

The chain joins TRBV18 to TRBJ2-3; D may be TRBD2 (6 bases). Germline CDR1 is KGHSH and CDR2 is LQKENI. The ends were cut back, 2 bases at V and 1 base at J, with 13 bases in the middle. The CDR3 totals 16 residues. CDR3 in amino acids: CASSPSYERGTDTQYF. The CDR3 bases are TGTGCCAGCTCACCAAGTTATGAGCGGGGCACAGATACGCAGTATTTT. The full variable domain, its missing parts supplied by reference TRBV18 and TRBJ2-3, is NAGVMQNPRHLVRRRGQEARLRCSPMKGHSHVYWYRQLPEEGLKFMVYLQKENIIDESGMPKERFSAEFPKEGPSILRIQQVVRGDSAAYFCASSPSYERGTDTQYFGPGTRLTVL.

The rearrangement joins TRBV5-5 to TRBJ2-3; tentative D call: TRBD1 (5 bases). This CDR3 comprises 16 residues. Germline lookup yields CDR1 SGHKS and CDR2 YYEKEE (reference sequence). Between the trimmed V and J ends, which lost 0 bases and 2 bases, there was a span of 13 bases. CDR3 coding DNA: TGTGCCAGCAGCTTGGGGCAGGGATATGTCACAGATACGCAGTATTTT. Its translation is CASSLGQGYVTDTQYF. The full variable domain, its missing parts supplied by reference TRBV5-5 and TRBJ2-3, is DAGVTQSPTHLIKTRGQQVTLRCSPISGHKSVSWYQQVLGQGPQFIFQYYEKEERGRGNFPDRFSARQFPNYSSELNVNALLLGDSALYLCASSLGQGYVTDTQYFGPGTRLTVL.

V and J are TRBV7-2 and TRBJ2-5, with TRBD2 as a possible D gene (5 bases). Deletions cut 6 bases from V and 5 bases from J, with 10 bases between. Germline values: CDR1 SGHTA, CDR2 FQGNSA. There are 12 residues in the CDR3. In nucleotides, the CDR3 is TGTGCCAGCAGTACTAGGGCGGAGACCCAGTACTTC. Its translation is CASSTRAETQYF. Combining the CDR3 with reference TRBV7-2 and TRBJ2-5 gives the whole variable domain GAGVSQSPSNKVTEKGKDVELRCDPISGHTALYWYRQSLGQGLEFLIYFQGNSAPDKSGLPSDRFSAERTGGSVSTLTIQRTQQEDSAVYLCASSTRAETQYFGPGTRLLVL.

V is TRBV6-2 or TRBV6-3 and J is TRBJ1-1, with TRBD1 matching over 9 bases. J was trimmed by 5 bases and V by 5 bases; bases with no gene match: 9. CDR3 length: 15 amino acids. Looked up from germline, CDR1 is MNHEY and CDR2 is SVGEGT. Here the CDR3 DNA reads TGTGCCAGCAGTCCCAACAGGGGGCGCGGGACTGAAGCTTTCTTT. It yields the protein CASSPNRGRGTEAFF.

The chain combines TRBV5-1 with TRBJ1-4, with 8 bases lining up with TRBD1. V was clipped by 6 bases and J by 7 bases; unmatched bases: 11. This CDR3 region has 15 residues. Germline-derived CDR1 and CDR2 are SGHRS and YFSETQ. CDR3 sequence (DNA): TGCGCCAGCAAAGATACGGACAGGGCGCTTGAAAAACTGTTTTTT. Amino acids: CASKDTDRALEKLFF. The entire variable domain, with the rest obtained from reference TRBV5-1 and TRBJ1-4, is as follows: KAGVTQTPRYLIKTRGQQVTLSCSPISGHRSVSWYQQTPGQGLQFLFEYFSETQRNKGNFPGRFSGRQFSNSRSEMNVSTLELGDSALYLCASKDTDRALEKLFFGSGTQLSVL.

The chain is built from TRBV11-3 and TRBJ1-5; 9 bases align to TRBD1. The CDR3 has 17 residues. V dropped 5 bases and J dropped 1; count of bases not matched to a gene: 9. The germline CDR1 and CDR2 sequences are SGHNT and YENEEA. CDR3: CASSTDRGSWSNQPQHF. The CDR3 DNA reads as TGTGCCAGCAGCACGGACAGGGGATCGTGGAGCAATCAGCCCCAGCATTTT.

The rearrangement uses TRBV2 and TRBJ1-2; 10 bases are shared with TRBD1. This CDR3 is 14 amino acids long. J gave up 2 bases and V 6 bases, and 3 bases lay outside the gene matches. Germline CDR1 reads SNHLY; CDR2 reads FYNNEI. The CDR3, as DNA: TGTGCCAGCAGGCGACAGGGGGCGAACTATGGCTACACCTTC. The encoded protein is CASRRQGANYGYTF.

CDR3 sequence reads: CASSLAPGPGGTQYF. The CDR3 DNA reads as TGTGCCAGCAGCTTAGCTCCAGGGCCGGGCGGCACGCAGTATTTT. The V and J genes are TRBV7-8 and TRBJ2-3, with TRBD1 as a possible D gene (5 bases). The CDR3 runs 15 residues. CDR1 and CDR2 (germline): SGHVS, FQNEAQ. Trimming pared 0 bases from V and 9 bases from J, leaving 16 bases between.

This chain joins TRBV10-3 and TRBJ1-2; the D gene is possibly TRBD1 (5 bases). This CDR3 comprises 15 residues. Germline V gene data show CDR1 as ENHRY and CDR2 as SYGVKD. The ends were cut back, 0 bases at V and 2 bases at J, with 10 bases in the middle. The CDR3 reads CAISESGKGNYGYTF. The CDR3 DNA reads TGTGCCATCAGTGAGTCAGGAAAGGGGAACTATGGCTACACCTTC.

The chain uses TRBV2 and TRBJ2-5; D possibly corresponds to TRBD1 (6 bases). CDR1 is SNHLY and CDR2 is FYNNEI in the germline V gene. The ends were cut back, 6 bases at V and 4 bases at J, with 12 bases in the middle. The CDR3 spans 13 residues. The CDR3 sequence: CASRRTVGETQYF. CDR3 coding DNA: TGTGCCAGCAGGAGGACAGTTGGAGAGACCCAGTACTTC. Full variable domain (remainder filled in from reference TRBV2 and TRBJ2-5): EPEVTQTPSHQVTQMGQEVILRCVPISNHLYFYWYRQILGQKVEFLVSFYNNEISEKSEIFDDQFSVERPDGSNFTLKIRSTKLEDSAMYFCASRRTVGETQYFGPGTRLLVL.

CDR3 loop: CATSSVIRSGENTEAFF. DNA of the CDR3: TGTGCCACCTCGTCAGTAATTCGCTCAGGGGAGAACACTGAAGCTTTCTTT. The V and J genes are TRBV6-4 and TRBJ1-1; possibly TRBD1 for D (6 bases). The ends were cut back, 10 bases at V and 1 base at J, with 25 bases in the middle. The CDR3 is 17 amino acids. The V gene's germline CDR1 is MRHNA and CDR2 SNTAGT.

V is TRBV10-1 and J is TRBJ2-7; 9 nucleotides agree with TRBD1. Germline lookup yields CDR1 WNHNN and CDR2 SYGVQD (reference sequence). CDR3 length: 13 amino acids. Trimming cost V 5 bases and J 7 bases; bases outside gene matches: 6. CDR3 nucleotides: TGCGCCAGCAGTAGGGACAGGGTATGGGAGCAGTACTTC. Protein: CASSRDRVWEQYF.

The gene calls are TRBV6-2 or TRBV6-3 and TRBJ2-2; D is perhaps TRBD2 (6 bases). Germline CDR1 is MNHEY and CDR2 is SVGEGT. V was cut by 5 bases and J by 1 base, with 14 bases left in between. CDR3 size: 16 residues. The CDR3 protein is CASSPWGSGNTGELFF. CDR3 nucleotides: TGTGCCAGCAGTCCCTGGGGTAGCGGGAACACCGGGGAGCTGTTTTTT.

V is TRBV7-6 and J is TRBJ1-1; 8 nucleotides line up with TRBD1. The CDR3 has 15 amino acids. Trimming at V came to 2 bases and at J to 10 bases, leaving 12 bases not matched to a gene. CDR1 is SGHVS, CDR2 FNYEAQ, per germline. In DNA form, the CDR3 reads TGTGCCAGCAGCTTATTCCTGGGACAGGAGGTTGGAGCTTTCTTT. This codes for CASSLFLGQEVGAFF.

J is TRBJ1-2 and V is TRBV29-1; TRBD1 is a possible D gene (5 bases). Germline lookup yields CDR1 SQVTM and CDR2 ANQGSEA. V shed 5 bases and J shed 4 bases, with 14 bases lying between them. This CDR3 has 13 amino acids. The CDR3, as DNA: TGCAGCGTTCAGGAGGGGAGGGGCTATGGCTACACCTTC. Translating gives CSVQEGRGYGYTF. The variable domain in full, completed from reference TRBV29-1 and TRBJ1-2, reads SAVISQKPSRDICQRGTSLTIQCQVDSQVTMMFWYRQQPGQSLTLIATANQGSEATYESGFVIDKFPISRPNLTFSTLTVSNMSPEDSSIYLCSVQEGRGYGYTFGSGTRLTVV.

The CDR3 reads CAISERQGSGELFF. The CDR3 DNA follows: TGTGCCATCAGTGAAAGACAGGGCTCCGGGGAGCTGTTTTTT. This sequence joins TRBV10-3 and TRBJ2-2; TRBD1 matches at 7 bases. The V gene end was trimmed by 3 bases and the J gene end by 6 bases; junction bases not matched to a gene: 4. Germline loops: CDR1 ENHRY, CDR2 SYGVKD. The CDR3 totals 14 residues.

The CDR3 nucleotides read TGTGCCAGCAATGACAGGGTGAACACCGGGGAGCTGTTTTTT. This encodes CASNDRVNTGELFF. The V gene is TRBV7-2, the J gene TRBJ2-2, with 7 nucleotides matching TRBD1. Germline-derived CDR1 and CDR2 are SGHTA and FQGNSA. J lost 1 base, V lost 7 bases, and 3 bases had no gene match. The CDR3 length is 14 residues.

This sequence joins TRBV19 and TRBJ1-2; possible D gene TRBD1, 5 bases. The CDR3 totals 16 residues. V gave up 7 bases and J gave up 0 bases, with 18 bases separating them. CDR1 LNHDA and CDR2 SQIVND come from the germline V gene (reference sequence). CDR3 in amino acids: CASTIGTGGANYGYTF. The CDR3 region has the DNA TGTGCCAGTACCATAGGGACCGGGGGAGCTAACTATGGCTACACCTTC. The full variable domain, rest sourced from reference TRBV19 and TRBJ1-2, is DGGITQSPKYLFRKEGQNVTLSCEQNLNHDAMYWYRQDPGQGLRLIYYSQIVNDFQKGDIAEGYSVSREKKESFPLTVTSAQKNPTAFYLCASTIGTGGANYGYTFGSGTRLTVV.

V usage is TRBV10-3 and J usage is TRBJ1-1; D not resolved. Trimming took 6 bases from V and 2 from J, leaving 10 bases between them. This CDR3 has 13 amino acids. CDR1 ENHRY and CDR2 SYGVKD come from the germline V gene. CDR3 region: CAISPRFNTEAFF. The CDR3 region has the DNA TGTGCCATCAGCCCCAGGTTTAACACTGAAGCTTTCTTT.

V and J are TRBV2 and TRBJ1-1; unclear D gene. Germline CDR1 reads SNHLY; CDR2 reads FYNNEI. The V gene lost 3 bases and the J gene lost 1 base, with 6 bases spanning the gap. CDR3 length: 13 residues. CDR3 nucleotides: TGTGCCAGCAGTGAGGCCCCGAACACTGAAGCTTTCTTT. Protein: CASSEAPNTEAFF.